This T cell receptor beta chain was recorded in a study of T cells after somatic rescue of genetic block. With 3 bases clipped from V and 2 bases from J, the junction kept 12 bases outside the gene matches. The CDR3 has 17 amino acids. CDR1 and CDR2 (germline): SGDLS, YYNGEE. The table came from immunoSEQ multiplex PCR; TCRdb's copy has only in-frame clones and leaves some out. The sample has about 15,000 clones; under 75% are singletons. The chain recombines TRBV9 with TRBJ2-3, with 7 bases identical to TRBD2. The TCR was taken from a boy aged 5-17 years. The sample taken for sequencing was peripheral blood mononuclear cells (PBMCs). As DNA, the CDR3 is TGTGCCAGCAGCGGGGAGCGGGGCCTTTACGACACAGATACGCAGTATTTT. Its protein is CASSGERGLYDTDTQYF.